A single sample gave rise to the 14 T cell receptor beta chains below, sequenced in a study of blood T cells in healthy people across ages. For the second PCR, which ran for roughly 6 to 12 cycles, a sample-barcoded 5' primer and a J-beta primer mix were used. Using its own MiXCR run on the 5' RACE reads, TCRdb lists one record per CDR3 protein. The sample lists around 790,000 distinct CDR3 sequences; around 45% were seen once. The sequencing input was blood. These receptors were obtained from a man in his fifties or sixties in good health.

The chain carries TRBV20-1 and TRBJ1-1; D is ambiguous. The CDR3 contains 12 residues. The V and J ends lost 4 bases and 3 bases respectively, with 9 bases between them. The germline gives CDR1 DFQATT, CDR2 SNEGSKA (reference sequence). CDR3: CSATRDHTEAFF. CDR3 nucleotide sequence: TGCAGTGCTACCCGAGACCACACTGAAGCTTTCTTT.

V is TRBV5-1 and J is TRBJ2-1; TRBD1 matches at 9 bases. Germline values: CDR1 SGHRS, CDR2 YFSETQ. CDR3 size: 16 residues. The ends lost 0 bases at V and 7 bases at J; junction bases unmatched: 8. The CDR3 loop reads CASSLDGQGMGNEQFF. The CDR3 DNA sequence: TGCGCCAGCAGCTTGGACGGACAGGGGATGGGGAATGAGCAGTTCTTC.

This clonotype was seen only a few times. This rearrangement joins TRBV9 to TRBJ1-2; 7 bases agree with TRBD1. Germline-derived CDR1 and CDR2 are SGDLS and YYNGEE. V lost 0 bases, J lost 6 bases, and 5 bases stayed unmatched. The CDR3 length is 14 residues. CDR3 in DNA: TGTGCCAGCAGCGTAGAGGACAGGTTGAATGGCTACACCTTC. Translated: CASSVEDRLNGYTF.

V usage is TRBV5-4 and J usage is TRBJ1-2; TRBD1 might be the D (6 bases). Germline V CDR1 and CDR2: SGHNT, YYREEE (reference sequence). V lost 4 bases and J lost 4, with 11 bases in between. The CDR3 spans 13 residues. The CDR3 sequence: CASSLRGFYGYTF. For the CDR3, the DNA is TGTGCCAGCAGCCTAAGGGGGTTCTATGGCTACACCTTC. Filled out from reference TRBV5-4 and TRBJ1-2, the complete variable domain reads ETGVTQSPTHLIKTRGQQVTLRCSSQSGHNTVSWYQQALGQGPQFIFQYYREEENGRGNFPPRFSGLQFPNYSSELNVNALELDDSALYLCASSLRGFYGYTFGSGTRLTVV.

There are many counts of this clonotype. This chain uses TRBV5-6 with TRBJ2-7, with 8 bases that match TRBD1. The trim removed 4 bases at V and 2 bases at J, leaving 5 bases unmatched. In germline, CDR1 is SGHDT, CDR2 YYEEEE. The CDR3 runs to 14 residues. CDR3 sequence: CASSRDRQPYEQYF. The CDR3 region has the DNA TGTGCCAGCAGCCGGGACAGGCAACCCTACGAGCAGTACTTC.

This clonotype was seen more than once but under ten times. The V gene is TRBV28, the J gene TRBJ1-2; a weak D match, TRBD1 (5 bases). Between the trimmed V and J ends, which lost 2 bases and 4 bases, there was a span of 11 bases. Germline assignment: CDR1 MDHEN and CDR2 SYDVKM. The CDR3 sequence is 14 residues long. CDR3 sequence (DNA): TGTGCCAGCAGTTTAGGACACAACCGCTATGGCTACACCTTC. Residues: CASSLGHNRYGYTF.

In this sample, this clonotype turned up once. The chain has TRBV20-1 and TRBJ2-1; TRBD2 agrees at 7 bases. Trimming at V came to 2 bases and at J to 2 bases, leaving 6 bases not matched to a gene. Germline CDR1 and CDR2: DFQATT and SNEGSKA (reference sequence). The CDR3 runs to 15 residues. The CDR3 DNA follows: TGCAGTGCTAGAAAGGCTAGCGGAACCTACAATGAGCAGTTCTTC. This encodes CSARKASGTYNEQFF.

The rearrangement uses TRBV10-2 and TRBJ2-3, with D hard to call. V was shortened by 2 bases and J by 0 bases, with 12 bases between the two germline ends. This CDR3 is built from 16 residues. The germline V gene encodes CDR1 WSHSY and CDR2 SAAADI. The chain's CDR3 is CASSEGFRISTDTQYF. Here the CDR3 DNA reads TGCGCCAGCAGTGAGGGGTTTAGGATTAGCACAGATACGCAGTATTTT.

This chain joins TRBV27 and TRBJ2-1; TRBD1 agrees at 7 bases. The V segment lost 8 bases and the J segment 12 bases; nucleotides outside the gene matches: 7. Per germline, CDR1 MNHEY and CDR2 SMNVEV (reference sequence). The CDR3 spans 11 residues. CDR3 residues: CASLTGVGQFF. CDR3 nucleotide sequence: TGTGCCAGCCTCACAGGGGTTGGGCAGTTCTTC.

With regard to this clonotype: An end of the junction differs from the germline gene, which may be a read error. The chain combines TRBV20-1 with TRBJ1-2; a weak D match, TRBD1 (6 bases). CDR1 is DFQATT and CDR2 is SNEGSKA in the germline V gene (reference sequence). The CDR3 sequence is 15 residues long. CDR3 region: CGARDGQLSNYGYTF. CDR3 coding DNA: TGCGGTGCTAGAGACGGACAGCTTTCTAACTATGGCTACACCTTC.

The rearrangement links TRBV9 to TRBJ2-6; no clear D gene. CDR1 is SGDLS, CDR2 YYNGEE, per germline. This CDR3 contains 14 residues. Trimming shortened V by 0 bases and J by 3 bases, and 4 bases separated the two germline ends. Here the CDR3 reads CASSVAGGANVLTF. The CDR3 coding sequence is TGTGCCAGCAGCGTAGCGGGTGGGGCCAACGTCCTGACTTTC.

This sequence joins TRBV6-1 and TRBJ2-1; D is unresolved. Germline V gene data show CDR1 as MNHNS and CDR2 as SASEGT. The ends were cut back, 8 bases at V and 10 bases at J, with 21 bases in the middle. This CDR3 has 14 residues. The CDR3 loop is CASRYQPSYREQFF. The DNA for the CDR3 is TGTGCCAGCCGATACCAGCCTTCCTATCGAGAGCAGTTCTTC.

The V call is TRBV6-4, the J call TRBJ2-3, with 8 positions matching TRBD2. CDR1 is MRHNA, CDR2 SNTAGT, per germline. The CDR3 covers 15 residues. Losses at the gene ends were 6 bases for V and 1 base for J; bases not matched to a gene: 6. The DNA of the CDR3 is TGTGCCAGCAGCTTTAAAGCGGGGGGCACAGATACGCAGTATTTT. Translated, it gives CASSFKAGGTDTQYF.

This sequence joins TRBV6-1 and TRBJ1-5; unclear D gene. This CDR3 spans 15 amino acids. V lost 0 bases, J lost 6 bases, and 12 bases lay in between. From germline, CDR1 is MNHNS and CDR2 SASEGT. The CDR3 loop is CASSEASYKSQPQHF. The CDR3, as DNA: TGTGCCAGCAGTGAAGCCAGTTATAAGTCTCAGCCCCAGCATTTT.